This T cell receptor beta chain was sequenced during a study of ipilimumab plus nivolumab after autologous stem cell transplantation. Across the whole study: A median of 8 nivolumab and 4 to 6 ipilimumab doses were given.

Only in-frame clones appear in the TCRdb table, and some are missing; sequencing was by immunoSEQ multiplex PCR. The profile shows tens of thousands of clones, 83% of them singletons. The CDR3 sequence is 14 residues long. V shed 2 bases and J shed 4 bases, with 12 bases lying between them. Germline V gene data show CDR1 as SQVTM and CDR2 as ANQGSEA. Starting 14 to 28 days after autologous transplant, ipilimumab 1 mg/kg was given. The specimen was PBMCs, collected in a trial of ipilimumab plus nivolumab as post-transplant consolidation. This rearrangement joins TRBV29-1 to TRBJ1-3; perhaps TRBD1 as D (5 bases). This sequence originates from a male donor with diffuse large B-cell lymphoma. CDR3 DNA sequence: TGCAGCGTTGAATTCGCAGGGCAAGGAAACACCATATATTTT. Translating gives CSVEFAGQGNTIYF.